The 23 T cell receptor beta chains reported below all come from one sample, sequenced in a study of blood T cell repertoires in COVID-19. Data came from immunoSEQ multiplex PCR; TCRdb stores just in-frame clones and leaves some out. The sample has roughly 70,000 clones; approximately 90% are singletons. The sequenced sample was peripheral blood. These receptors all come from a woman of 80 years or more with active COVID-19.

This clone has just a few counts. The V gene is TRBV6-5, the J gene TRBJ1-6, with 10 bases that match TRBD1. V lost 8 bases, J lost 8 bases, and 6 bases stayed unmatched. This CDR3 comprises 14 residues. In germline, CDR1 is MNHEY, CDR2 SVGAGI. The CDR3 region is CASLLGTGDSPLHF. CDR3 DNA sequence: TGTGCCAGCCTGTTGGGGACAGGGGATTCACCCCTCCACTTT.

The CDR3 sequence is CASSPGLVAEQFF. The CDR3 nucleotides read TGTGCCAGCAGTCCGGGACTAGTGGCTGAGCAGTTCTTC. The chain is built from TRBV25-1 and TRBJ2-1; 8 nucleotides line up with TRBD2. Germline V lookup: CDR1 MGHDK, CDR2 SYGVNS. CDR3 length: 13 amino acids. J lost 9 bases, V lost 5 bases, and 6 bases had no gene match.

This chain connects TRBV5-6 to TRBJ1-2; TRBD1 agrees at 7 bases. The J segment lost 7 bases and the V segment lost 1 base, leaving 4 bases of the junction unmatched. The CDR3 runs to 13 residues. Germline V CDR1 and CDR2: SGHDT, YYEEEE. The CDR3 region has the DNA TGTGCCAGCAGCTTGACAGGGGATCCTGGCTACACCTTC. As protein: CASSLTGDPGYTF.

The chain is built from TRBV28 and TRBJ2-3, with D unclear. The CDR3 runs to 13 residues. V was clipped by 4 bases and J by 4 bases, with 9 bases between them. Per the germline V gene, CDR1 is MDHEN and CDR2 is SYDVKM. The CDR3 sequence is CASSSQVADTQYF. CDR3 coding DNA: TGTGCCAGCAGTTCGCAGGTAGCAGATACGCAGTATTTT.

As regards this clone: A read error may account for a junction end that differs from germline. This chain connects TRBV7-2 to TRBJ2-1; 7 bases align to TRBD1. CDR1 SGHTA and CDR2 FQGNSA come from the germline V gene. CDR3 size: 16 residues. CDR3 sequence (DNA): TGTGCCAGCAGCATAGCCGACAGGGTAGTGATCAATGAGCAGTTCTTC. This gives the protein CASSIADRVVINEQFF.

The V and J genes are TRBV19 and TRBJ2-3; 7 bases fit TRBD2. Trimming took 7 bases from V and 4 from J; bases not matched to a gene: 5. This CDR3 has 13 amino acids. Per germline, CDR1 LNHDA and CDR2 SQIVND (reference sequence). This chain's CDR3 is CASNGLVADTQYF. In DNA, the CDR3 is TGTGCCAGTAACGGACTAGTGGCAGATACGCAGTATTTT.

The chain uses TRBV6-2 or TRBV6-3 and TRBJ2-7; 10 bases are shared with TRBD2. Germline V CDR1 and CDR2: MNHEY, SVGEGT. CDR3 size: 15 residues. The V segment lost 5 bases and the J segment 2 bases; nucleotides outside the gene matches: 6. The CDR3 protein is CASSKLAGPAYEQYF. For the CDR3, the DNA is TGTGCCAGCAGTAAACTAGCGGGGCCGGCCTACGAGCAGTACTTC.

This clone has just one count. The chain employs TRBV18 and TRBJ2-1, with 9 bases identical to TRBD2. The ends lost 0 bases at V and 4 bases at J; junction bases unmatched: 10. The germline gives CDR1 KGHSH, CDR2 LQKENI. The CDR3 runs 18 residues. The CDR3, as DNA: TGTGCCAGCTCACCACCGGCGGCTAGCGGGAACCTTTACAATGAGCAGTTCTTC. Translated: CASSPPAASGNLYNEQFF.

This rearrangement joins TRBV28 to TRBJ1-2; no firm D call. The CDR3 loop spans 14 amino acids. Germline CDR1 and CDR2: MDHEN and SYDVKM. The V and J ends lost 2 bases and 7 bases respectively, with 14 bases between them. CDR3 sequence reads: CASSLRGLTSGYTF. The DNA for the CDR3 is TGTGCCAGCAGTTTACGCGGTCTGACCAGTGGCTACACCTTC.

The chain joins TRBV5-4 to TRBJ2-5, with 8 positions matching TRBD1. Per the germline V gene, CDR1 is SGHNT and CDR2 is YYREEE (reference sequence). With V trimmed by 4 bases and J by 5 bases, 10 bases remained unmatched. This CDR3 comprises 15 residues. As DNA, the CDR3 is TGTGCCAGCAGCGTGAGGACAGGGCTCGACGAGACCCAGTACTTC. This translates into CASSVRTGLDETQYF.

The chain combines TRBV28 with TRBJ2-1; tentatively, D is TRBD2 (5 bases). V gave up 7 bases and J gave up 2 bases, with 18 bases separating them. Germline CDR1 reads MDHEN; CDR2 reads SYDVKM. CDR3 length equals 16 residues. The CDR3 here is CASTRGRRVTYNEQFF. The CDR3 region has the DNA TGTGCCAGCACCCGAGGGCGCCGAGTTACCTACAATGAGCAGTTCTTC.

The CDR3 loop is CASSRTPEQFF. The DNA of the CDR3 is TGTGCCAGCAGCCGGACACCTGAGCAGTTCTTC. The rearrangement uses TRBV12-3 or TRBV12-4 and TRBJ2-1; D possibly corresponds to TRBD1 (5 bases). V was shortened by 6 bases and J by 9 bases, with 9 bases between the two germline ends. The CDR3 consists of 11 residues.

V is TRBV14 and J is TRBJ2-1; 11 nucleotides match TRBD2. The CDR3 has 17 amino acids. Germline V gives CDR1 SGHDN, CDR2 FVKESK. Losses at the gene ends were 3 bases for V and 0 bases for J; bases not matched to a gene: 4. The CDR3 DNA follows: TGTGCCAGCAGCCACCGACTAGCGGGATACTCCTACAATGAGCAGTTCTTC. Its translation is CASSHRLAGYSYNEQFF. Combining the CDR3 with reference TRBV14 and TRBJ2-1 gives the whole variable domain EAGVTQFPSHSVIEKGQTVTLRCDPISGHDNLYWYRRVMGKEIKFLLHFVKESKQDESGMPNNRFLAERTGGTYSTLKVQPAELEDSGVYFCASSHRLAGYSYNEQFFGPGTRLTVL.

This chain links TRBV2 with TRBJ1-2, with no clear D. V lost 6 bases, J lost 8 bases, and 13 bases lay in between. The CDR3 extends over 12 amino acids. Germline V gives CDR1 SNHLY, CDR2 FYNNEI. The CDR3 nucleotides read TGTGCCAGCAGAGTACAGTATACGGGCTACACCTTC. Its protein product is CASRVQYTGYTF.

The CDR3 DNA sequence: TGTGCCAGCAGTTTATCGCCTAGCGGGAGTACCGAAGATACGCAGTATTTT. The encoded protein is CASSLSPSGSTEDTQYF. This chain joins TRBV28 and TRBJ2-3, with 10 bases lining up with TRBD2. This CDR3 contains 17 residues. Germline trimming cut 1 base from V and 5 bases from J; bases unmatched to any gene: 9. Germline loops: CDR1 MDHEN, CDR2 SYDVKM.

The gene calls are TRBV2 and TRBJ2-5; 7 bases agree with TRBD2. Germline assignment: CDR1 SNHLY and CDR2 FYNNEI. CDR3 length: 16 amino acids. Unmatched junction bases numbered 11, after V lost 6 bases and J lost 1 base. The CDR3 DNA follows: TGTGCCAGCAGAAGGTCGGGAGGCTTGCCCCAAGAGACCCAGTACTTC. Residues: CASRRSGGLPQETQYF.

The chain couples TRBV7-9 to TRBJ2-5; D is possibly TRBD1 (5 bases). Germline CDR1 and CDR2: SEHNR and FQNEAQ (reference sequence). The CDR3 runs 14 residues. The V end lost 3 bases, the J end lost 5 bases, and 13 bases lay between the germline ends. The CDR3 region has the DNA TGTGCCAGCAGCTTCCAGGGTTTCTGGGAGACCCAGTACTTC. Protein sequence: CASSFQGFWETQYF.

The CDR3 region is CASSEASRTAPYEQYF. CDR3 sequence (DNA): TGTGCCAGCAGTGAAGCTTCCCGGACAGCTCCGTACGAGCAGTACTTC. This chain uses TRBV6-1 with TRBJ2-7; possibly TRBD1 for D (6 bases). CDR1 is MNHNS, CDR2 SASEGT, per germline. There are 16 residues in the CDR3. V was pared by 0 bases and J by 4 bases, with 16 bases between.

This chain connects TRBV6-5 to TRBJ2-1; 7 positions agree with TRBD2. This CDR3 spans 16 amino acids. CDR1 and CDR2 (germline): MNHEY, SVGAGI. Losses at the gene ends were 2 bases for V and 5 bases for J; bases not matched to a gene: 9. CDR3 region: CASSYLRRGDNNEQFF. CDR3 DNA: TGTGCCAGCAGTTACCTTCGTCGGGGGGATAACAATGAGCAGTTCTTC.

The rearrangement joins TRBV24-1 to TRBJ1-2; 7 bases align to TRBD1. With V trimmed by 2 bases and J by 1 base, 12 bases remained unmatched. The CDR3 runs to 18 residues. Germline CDR1 is KGHDR and CDR2 is SFDVKD. This CDR3 is CATSDSGTASSYNYGYTF. CDR3 DNA sequence: TGTGCCACCAGTGATTCTGGGACAGCTTCCTCATATAACTATGGCTACACCTTC.

This sequence joins TRBV19 and TRBJ2-3; 8 bases line up with TRBD2. The J segment lost 2 bases and the V segment lost 5 bases, leaving 6 bases of the junction unmatched. Germline V CDR1 and CDR2: LNHDA, SQIVND (reference sequence). This CDR3 region has 15 residues. CDR3 sequence: CASSLQLAATDTQYF. Written as DNA, the CDR3 is TGTGCCAGTAGTCTCCAACTAGCGGCCACAGATACGCAGTATTTT. The full variable domain, completed using reference TRBV19 and TRBJ2-3, is DGGITQSPKYLFRKEGQNVTLSCEQNLNHDAMYWYRQDPGQGLRLIYYSQIVNDFQKGDIAEGYSVSREKKESFPLTVTSAQKNPTAFYLCASSLQLAATDTQYFGPGTRLTVL.

This rearrangement joins TRBV18 to TRBJ2-1; no definite D call. The CDR3 totals 13 residues. The V end lost 6 bases, the J end lost 7 bases, and 13 bases lay between the germline ends. Germline loops: CDR1 KGHSH, CDR2 LQKENI. The CDR3 loop is CASSVLRLNEQFF. The CDR3, as DNA: TGTGCCAGCTCCGTCCTCCGGTTAAATGAGCAGTTCTTC. Looking up the rest from reference TRBV18 and TRBJ2-1 gives the full variable domain: NAGVMQNPRHLVRRRGQEARLRCSPMKGHSHVYWYRQLPEEGLKFMVYLQKENIIDESGMPKERFSAEFPKEGPSILRIQQVVRGDSAAYFCASSVLRLNEQFFGPGTRLTVL.

The chain recombines TRBV9 with TRBJ2-5; D is ambiguous. The ends were cut back, 0 bases at V and 0 bases at J, with 9 bases in the middle. Germline-derived CDR1 and CDR2 are SGDLS and YYNGEE. CDR3 length: 15 residues. This CDR3 reads CASSVGVGHQETQYF. CDR3 in DNA: TGTGCCAGCAGCGTAGGGGTTGGGCACCAAGAGACCCAGTACTTC.